A single sample gave rise to the 26 T cell receptor beta chains below, sequenced in a study of T cells in Graves' hyperthyroidism and ophthalmopathy. TCR beta CDR3 region amplification was performed from RNA transcripts. With the HTBI primer set, the TCR CDR3 went through a first round of RT-PCR. TCRdb re-called the multiplex PCR reads with MiXCR, one entry per CDR3 protein. The sample lists approximately 640,000 distinct CDR3 sequences, about 45% seen once, with under 8.5% in the top ten. What was sequenced was peripheral blood or thyroid tissue (not recorded which). The receptors originated from an adult man with Graves' disease, either hyperthyroidism or ophthalmopathy (not recorded which).

This chain links TRBV5-5 with TRBJ1-2; D remains unclear. This CDR3 region has 13 residues. Trimming took off 0 bases at V and 5 bases at J, with 8 bases between the two ends. Germline CDR1 and CDR2: SGHKS and YYEKEE (reference sequence). The CDR3 sequence is CASSLANGYGYTF. CDR3 nucleotides: TGTGCCAGCAGCTTGGCCAACGGTTATGGCTACACCTTC.

This clonotype was counted many times. The V and J genes are TRBV7-2 and TRBJ1-5; the D is unclear. Trimming took 5 bases from V and 1 from J, leaving 9 bases between them. Germline V gene data show CDR1 as SGHTA and CDR2 as FQGNSA. This CDR3 spans 14 amino acids. CDR3 protein: CASSRPGSNQPQHF. Here the CDR3 DNA reads TGTGCCAGCAGCCGACCGGGAAGCAATCAGCCCCAGCATTTT. Combining the CDR3 with reference TRBV7-2 and TRBJ1-5 gives the whole variable domain GAGVSQSPSNKVTEKGKDVELRCDPISGHTALYWYRQSLGQGLEFLIYFQGNSAPDKSGLPSDRFSAERTGGSVSTLTIQRTQQEDSAVYLCASSRPGSNQPQHFGDGTRLSIL.

This chain joins TRBV11-2 and TRBJ2-7; 7 bases map to TRBD1. With V trimmed by 6 bases and J by 3 bases, 8 bases remained unmatched. The CDR3 sequence is 14 residues long. CDR1 is SGHAT, CDR2 FQNNGV, per germline. CDR3 in DNA: TGTGCCAGCAGTAAAAAACAGGGGTACTACGAGCAGTACTTC. Its translation is CASSKKQGYYEQYF.

This chain joins TRBV25-1 and TRBJ1-1; unclear D gene. The germline V gene encodes CDR1 MGHDK and CDR2 SYGVNS. CDR3 size: 14 residues. CDR3 nucleotides: TGTGCTAAACCGGTCCTACGGGTGAACACTGAAGCTTTCTTT. Protein product: CAKPVLRVNTEAFF.

This clonotype was recorded a few times. A much larger clone lies a single base off, so this may be a read error. The chain couples TRBV25-1 to TRBJ1-5, with D unresolved. V was shortened by 5 bases and J by 7 bases, with 12 bases between the two germline ends. CDR1 is MGHDK and CDR2 is SYGVNS in the germline V gene. The CDR3 has 13 amino acids. CDR3: CASSLALPQPQHF. CDR3 sequence (DNA): TGTGCCAGCAGTTTAGCGCTCCCCCAGCCCCAGCATTTT.

As regards this clonotype: A far bigger clonotype differs at one base, so this is likely a read error. The rearrangement joins TRBV7-9 to TRBJ1-1; D gene ambiguous. Trimming cost V 0 bases and J 0 bases, with 5 bases left between them. Germline V gene data show CDR1 as SEHNR and CDR2 as FQNEAQ (reference sequence). The CDR3 is 14 amino acids. In DNA form, the CDR3 reads TGTGCCAGCAGCTTAGCAGAGGTGAACACTGAAGCTTTCTTT. This translates into CASSLAEVNTEAFF.

The chain is built from TRBV15 and TRBJ1-5; D unclear. Per the germline V gene, CDR1 is LNHNV and CDR2 is YYDKDF (reference sequence). The V end was cut by 0 bases, the J end by 11 bases, with 11 bases between. The CDR3 length is 13 residues. CDR3 sequence (DNA): TGTGCCACCAGCAGAGATCCCCAAGAGACCCAGCATTTT. The encoded protein is CATSRDPQETQHF.

This chain uses TRBV7-9 with TRBJ2-5; TRBD2 matches 11 bases. The CDR3 is 15 amino acids. J was trimmed by 4 bases and V by 5 bases; bases with no gene match: 6. Germline CDR1 reads SEHNR; CDR2 reads FQNEAQ (reference sequence). The CDR3 bases are TGTGCCAGCAGCGAACTAGCGGGAGACCCAGAGACCCAGTACTTC. Protein sequence: CASSELAGDPETQYF.

This clonotype was seen a handful of times. V is TRBV6-5 and J is TRBJ2-7, with 8 positions matching TRBD1. Germline V gene lookup returns CDR1 MNHEY and CDR2 SVGAGI. This CDR3 has 13 amino acids. After removal of 11 bases from V and 4 bases from J, the junction contained 10 bases not matched to a gene. The CDR3 region is CACGAGGNYEQYF. The CDR3 DNA reads as TGTGCCTGTGGGGCAGGGGGCAATTACGAGCAGTACTTC.

The rearrangement joins TRBV10-3 to TRBJ1-2; 8 bases align to TRBD1. After removal of 7 bases from V and 7 bases from J, the junction contained 17 bases not matched to a gene. This CDR3 contains 16 residues. Germline CDR1 reads ENHRY; CDR2 reads SYGVKD. The CDR3 loop reads CAIKSGASAGGRGYTF. The DNA for the CDR3 is TGTGCCATCAAATCAGGAGCGTCGGCAGGGGGCCGTGGCTACACCTTC.

To note about this clonotype: A single base separates this from a much larger clone, so it may be a read error. This chain links TRBV29-1 with TRBJ1-6; tentatively, D is TRBD1 (5 bases). V lost 7 bases to trimming and J lost 6 bases, with 25 bases between them. CDR3 length: 17 amino acids. Looked up from germline, CDR1 is SQVTM and CDR2 is ANQGSEA. The CDR3 reads CSAVVLDTLSGNSPLHF. As DNA, the CDR3 is TGCAGCGCTGTGGTTTTGGACACTTTATCGGGTAATTCACCCCTCCACTTT.

Concerning this clonotype: This may arise from a read error, as a much more abundant clone is one base away. The J gene is TRBJ2-5, the V gene TRBV29-1, with TRBD2 identical over 9 bases. CDR1 and CDR2 from the germline V gene are SQVTM and ANQGSEA. The CDR3 covers 13 residues. V lost 6 bases, J lost 2 bases, and 4 bases stayed unmatched. The CDR3 bases are TGCAGCGTGCGACTAGCGGTTCAAGAGACCCAGTACTTC. Protein sequence: CSVRLAVQETQYF.

The sample holds many counts of this clonotype. The chain employs TRBV7-9 and TRBJ2-7, with 12 bases fitting TRBD2. Losses at the gene ends were 5 bases for V and 4 bases for J; bases not matched to a gene: 6. This CDR3 contains 15 residues. Looked up from germline, CDR1 is SEHNR and CDR2 is FQNEAQ (reference sequence). The CDR3 region is CASSITGLAGYEQYF. CDR3 DNA sequence: TGTGCCAGCAGCATCACGGGACTAGCGGGTTACGAGCAGTACTTC.

The rearrangement joins TRBV7-9 to TRBJ2-5; 11 nucleotides agree with TRBD1. There are 15 residues in the CDR3. V was pared by 5 bases and J by 3 bases, with 5 bases of the junction left unmatched. Germline lookup yields CDR1 SEHNR and CDR2 FQNEAQ (reference sequence). The CDR3, as DNA: TGTGCCAGCAGCGGGCGGACAGGGGGCAAAGAGACCCAGTACTTC. This codes for CASSGRTGGKETQYF.

The chain joins TRBV10-3 to TRBJ1-1; maybe TRBD1 (6 bases). The CDR3 has 15 residues. Deletions cut 10 bases from V and 1 base from J, with 19 bases between. Germline CDR1 ENHRY, CDR2 SYGVKD. The CDR3 sequence: CASSPKRTENTEAFF. CDR3 coding DNA: TGTGCCAGCTCACCAAAGCGGACAGAGAACACTGAAGCTTTCTTT.

The chain links TRBV20-1 to TRBJ1-2; the D is unclear. V was clipped by 7 bases and J by 6 bases, with 18 bases between them. The CDR3 is made up of 13 amino acids. CDR1 DFQATT and CDR2 SNEGSKA come from the germline V gene (reference sequence). Here the CDR3 reads CSVLRGGFNGYTF. The CDR3 bases are TGCAGTGTTCTCCGGGGTGGTTTCAATGGCTACACCTTC.

This rearrangement joins TRBV2 to TRBJ1-2; the match to TRBD1 covers 7 bases. The CDR3 runs to 15 residues. Looked up from germline, CDR1 is SNHLY and CDR2 is FYNNEI. The J segment lost 2 bases and the V segment lost 6 bases, leaving 9 bases of the junction unmatched. The CDR3 nucleotides are TGTGCCAGCAGCCTGGGACAGCCCCTAAACTATGGCTACACCTTC. Its protein product is CASSLGQPLNYGYTF.

This clonotype has a handful of counts. The gene calls are TRBV24-1 and TRBJ2-7; possible D gene TRBD2, 6 bases. The CDR3 spans 14 residues. CDR1 KGHDR and CDR2 SFDVKD come from the germline V gene. V was shortened by 4 bases and J by 3 bases, with 12 bases between the two germline ends. The CDR3 spells CATSEAGNFYEQYF. CDR3 in DNA: TGTGCCACCAGTGAGGCGGGGAACTTCTACGAGCAGTACTTC.

This chain uses TRBV15 with TRBJ1-2; D perhaps matches TRBD1 (5 bases). Germline CDR1 and CDR2: LNHNV and YYDKDF (reference sequence). Trimming took 2 bases from V and 2 from J, leaving 9 bases between them. The CDR3 runs 14 residues. CDR3 DNA: TGTGCCACCAGCAGAACCGGGACCAACTATGGCTACACCTTC. It codes for CATSRTGTNYGYTF.

The CDR3 reads CSVCEGSEAQPQHF. In DNA form, the CDR3 reads TGCAGTGTTTGCGAGGGTTCTGAAGCTCAGCCCCAGCATTTT. The chain has TRBV20-1 and TRBJ1-5; unclear D gene. V was cut by 7 bases and J by 6 bases, with 19 bases left in between. CDR3 length equals 14 residues. Germline lookup yields CDR1 DFQATT and CDR2 SNEGSKA (reference sequence).

This chain uses TRBV12-3 or TRBV12-4 with TRBJ2-7; 7 bases agree with TRBD2. V lost 2 bases and J lost 5; bases outside the gene matches: 3. CDR3 size: 13 residues. The CDR3 protein is CASSLKGGDEQYF. CDR3 nucleotides: TGTGCCAGCAGTTTAAAGGGAGGGGACGAGCAGTACTTC.

About this clonotype: Germline is not matched at one junction end, which may reflect a read error. The chain is built from TRBV7-2 and TRBJ2-5; D is perhaps TRBD2 (5 bases). The germline V gene encodes CDR1 SGHTA and CDR2 FQGNSA. CDR3 length equals 14 residues. CDR3 in amino acids: CASSQNQRGETQYF. In DNA, the CDR3 is TGCGCCAGCAGCCAAAACCAAAGAGGGGAGACCCAGTACTTC.

The rearrangement links TRBV7-9 to TRBJ2-2; D call uncertain. Germline lookup yields CDR1 SEHNR and CDR2 FQNEAQ (reference sequence). Trimming left V 11 bases short and J 5 bases short, with 12 bases between. This CDR3 spans 12 amino acids. The CDR3 nucleotides are TGTGCCGGATCTTGGGGAACCGGGGAGCTGTTTTTT. Its translation: CAGSWGTGELFF.

As concerns this clonotype: A junction boundary mismatches the germline segment, possibly from a read error. The V gene is TRBV6-5, the J gene TRBJ1-2, with TRBD1 matching 8 bases. Germline assignment: CDR1 MNHEY and CDR2 SVGAGI. The CDR3 loop spans 16 amino acids. The CDR3 bases are TGTGCCATCAGTTACGGGCAGGGGGCGATATCCTATGGCTACACCTTC. Amino acids: CAISYGQGAISYGYTF.

The genes are TRBV20-1 and TRBJ2-5, with D possibly being TRBD1 (5 bases). The closer fit of TRBJ2-1 to the DNA end suggests the J call may be wrong. The germline V gene has CDR1 DFQATT and CDR2 SNEGSKA (reference sequence). The CDR3 runs 16 residues. CDR3 coding DNA: TGCAGTGCTAGGGTCCAGGGCGGAAGCTCCTACAATGAGCAGTTCTTC. Translating it yields CSARVQGGSSYNEQFF.

The CDR3 DNA reads as TGCGCCAGCAGCACAAGGACAGGGGCAAGAGGCTACACCTTC. It is translated as CASSTRTGARGYTF. This rearrangement joins TRBV5-1 to TRBJ1-2; 9 bases align to TRBD1. The J segment lost 8 bases and the V segment lost 4 bases, leaving 9 bases of the junction unmatched. CDR3 length: 14 amino acids. The germline CDR1 and CDR2 sequences are SGHRS and YFSETQ.